This T cell receptor (beta chain) derives from a study of T cell repertoires in cytomegalovirus infection. Across the whole study: Used in the study were CMV epitopes, some recently identified and HLA-C-restricted, others well-studied and HLA-B-restricted.

Worth noting for this clonotype: Its antigen remains unidentified.

Each CDR3 protein is one row after TCRdb ran MiXCR on the reads. The sample includes about 160,000 distinct CDR3 sequences, roughly 20% of them seen just once. The sample was CD8+ T cells from cultured PBMCs, taken from culture after CMV antigen stimulation. The TCR sequence derives from a human donor in good health (CMV status not recorded). Some clones in this sample may be carry-over from other donors' samples.

CDR3 in DNA: TGTGCCAGCAGCCCACAGGGAGCCAAAAACATTCAGTACTTC. It encodes CASSPQGAKNIQYF. J is TRBJ2-4 and V is TRBV7-9; the D gene is possibly TRBD1 (6 bases). Germline V gene lookup returns CDR1 SEHNR and CDR2 FQNEAQ (reference sequence). V lost 5 bases and J lost 0, with 8 bases in between. CDR3 size: 14 residues.